Below, 20 T cell receptor beta chains from the same sample are listed, as sequenced in a study of glioma-infiltrating T cells. TCR alpha and beta CDR3 regions were amplified from RNA using iRepertoire nested multiplex PCR. TCRdb analysed the multiplex PCR reads with MiXCR anew, one entry per CDR3 protein. The repertoire consists of roughly 350,000 distinct CDR3 sequences, with roughly two fifths occurring once and the leading ten covering about 11%. The sequencing input was glioma tissue, nonneoplastic brain tissue, or PBMCs (not recorded which). These receptors came from a human donor with low-grade glioma or glioblastoma, undergoing nonglioma brain surgery, or in good health (not recorded which).

This clonotype was seen a handful of times. This chain links TRBV20-1 with TRBJ2-7; 8 bases line up with TRBD2. Germline loops: CDR1 DFQATT, CDR2 SNEGSKA (reference sequence). The CDR3 totals 12 residues. The CDR3 protein is CRTLAGHYEQYF. The CDR3 region has the DNA TGCAGGACCCTAGCGGGCCACTACGAGCAGTACTTC.

In its sample, this clonotype was seen a few times. The chain links TRBV4-2 to TRBJ1-2, with TRBD1 matching over 8 bases. CDR3 length: 16 amino acids. Germline V lookup: CDR1 LGHNA, CDR2 YNFKEQ. The V and J ends lost 4 bases and 3 bases, in that order; junction bases with no gene match: 10. The DNA for the CDR3 is TGTGCCAGCAGCCTTCCGTCCGGACAGGGAGACTATGGCTACACCTTC. This translates into CASSLPSGQGDYGYTF.

The chain employs TRBV5-4 and TRBJ2-7; either TRBD1 or TRBD2 may fit D (5 bases each). V was cut by 1 base and J by 0 bases, with 11 bases left in between. CDR1 is SGHNT, CDR2 YYREEE, per germline (reference sequence). There are 15 residues in the CDR3. The CDR3 nucleotides are TGTGCCAGCAGCTTGACGGGACGAGACTCCTACGAGCAGTACTTC. Amino acids: CASSLTGRDSYEQYF.

The sample holds a few counts of this clonotype. The chain employs TRBV7-2 and TRBJ1-3; 7 nucleotides line up with TRBD1. CDR1 SGHTA and CDR2 FQGNSA come from the germline V gene. The ends lost 3 bases at V and 5 bases at J; junction bases unmatched: 4. The CDR3 is 14 residues long. CDR3 sequence (DNA): TGTGCCAGCAGCTTTGGGGACAGCCGAAACACCATATATTTT. This translates into CASSFGDSRNTIYF.

This chain joins TRBV3-1 and TRBJ1-2; tentatively, D is TRBD1 (6 bases). The V and J ends lost 3 bases and 6 bases respectively, with 23 bases between them. Germline V CDR1 and CDR2: LGHDT, YNNKEL (reference sequence). The CDR3 totals 17 residues. CDR3 coding DNA: TGTGCCAGCAGCCAGGGGGATTGGGGACAAATATTCGATGGCTACACCTTC. This codes for CASSQGDWGQIFDGYTF. Variable domain in full (rest from reference TRBV3-1 and TRBJ1-2): DTAVSQTPKYLVTQMGNDKSIKCEQNLGHDTMYWYKQDSKKFLKIMFSYNNKELIINETVPNRFSPKSPDKAHLNLHINSLELGDSAVYFCASSQGDWGQIFDGYTFGSGTRLTVV.

This clonotype showed up just once. The CDR3 DNA reads TGTGCCAGCAGCTTGTTTACAGGAGTTATGGGTACTGAAGCTTTCTTT. It encodes CASSLFTGVMGTEAFF. The chain employs TRBV5-4 and TRBJ1-1; possibly TRBD1 for D (5 bases). This CDR3 is 16 amino acids long. Germline V gives CDR1 SGHNT, CDR2 YYREEE (reference sequence). V shed 1 base and J shed 5 bases, with 18 bases lying between them.

V gene TRBV6-1 combines with J gene TRBJ2-3; D remains unclear. V lost 6 bases and J lost 5, with 12 bases in between. CDR3 length: 13 residues. CDR1 and CDR2 (germline): MNHNS, SASEGT. CDR3 DNA: TGTGCCAGCAGCCGCTCCAGGCTAGATACGCAGTATTTT. This translates into CASSRSRLDTQYF.

DNA for the CDR3: TGCGCCAGCAGCCAAGACCCCCAGGCGAACACCGGGGAGCTGTTTTTT. As protein: CASSQDPQANTGELFF. The chain recombines TRBV4-1 with TRBJ2-2; the D is unclear. Germline assignment: CDR1 MGHRA and CDR2 YSYEKL. This CDR3 has 16 amino acids. The V end was cut by 0 bases, the J end by 0 bases, with 8 bases between.

This clonotype was observed many times. V is TRBV27 and J is TRBJ2-1; 9 nucleotides line up with TRBD2. Trimming cost V 2 bases and J 5 bases; bases outside gene matches: 7. The germline V gene has CDR1 MNHEY and CDR2 SMNVEV (reference sequence). CDR3 length: 16 amino acids. The CDR3 loop is CASSLPQAGGNNEQFF. The DNA for the CDR3 is TGTGCCAGCAGTTTACCCCAAGCGGGAGGAAACAATGAGCAGTTCTTC.

The chain links TRBV28 to TRBJ2-3; maybe TRBD1 (5 bases). CDR1 and CDR2 (germline): MDHEN, SYDVKM. CDR3 length: 12 residues. The CDR3 here is CATQGNTDTQYF. In DNA, the CDR3 is TGTGCTACCCAGGGCAACACAGATACGCAGTATTTT.

The chain recombines TRBV20-1 with TRBJ2-7; 9 bases agree with TRBD1. V shed 1 base, J shed 3 bases, and the junction held 4 bases outside the gene matches. Germline values: CDR1 DFQATT, CDR2 SNEGSKA (reference sequence). The CDR3 length is 14 residues. CDR3 residues: CSARGGQGLYEQYF. CDR3 nucleotide sequence: TGCAGTGCTAGAGGGGGACAGGGCCTCTACGAGCAGTACTTC.

This clonotype has just a few counts. The genes are TRBV20-1 and TRBJ2-7; 11 bases are shared with TRBD2. CDR1 is DFQATT and CDR2 is SNEGSKA in the germline V gene (reference sequence). The CDR3 is 14 residues long. After removal of 3 bases from V and 4 bases from J, the junction contained 5 bases not matched to a gene. CDR3 amino acids: CSASSGLADYEQYF. The CDR3 bases are TGCAGTGCTAGCTCGGGACTAGCGGATTACGAGCAGTACTTC.

Remarks on this clonotype: This sequence may be a read error, since a much larger clone differs from it by one base. The genes are TRBV15 and TRBJ1-3; D is unclear. The CDR3 is 14 residues long. Germline CDR1 and CDR2: LNHNV and YYDKDF (reference sequence). CDR3 residues: CDTSRDRTGNTIYF. DNA of the CDR3: TGTGACACCAGCAGAGATCGGACTGGAAACACCATATATTTT.

This clonotype appeared a single time. One base away lies a much larger clone, so this may be a sequencing read error. The rearrangement uses TRBV28 and TRBJ2-5, with TRBD1 as a possible D gene (5 bases). The CDR3 has 16 residues. CDR1 is MDHEN and CDR2 is SYDVKM in the germline V gene. Written as DNA, the CDR3 is TGTGCCAGCATTCAGAAAGGAAGGGGCCACAAAGAGACCGAGTACTTC. This translates into CASIQKGRGHKETEYF. Combining the CDR3 with reference TRBV28 and TRBJ2-5 gives the whole variable domain DVKVTQSSRYLVKRTGEKVFLECVQDMDHENMFWYRQDPGLGLRLIYFSYDVKMKEKGDIPEGYSVSREKKERFSLILESASTNQTSMYLCASIQKGRGHKETEYFGPGTRLLVL.

V and J are TRBV14 and TRBJ1-2; 7 nucleotides align to TRBD1. CDR1 SGHDN and CDR2 FVKESK come from the germline V gene. V was clipped by 4 bases and J by 4 bases; unmatched bases: 9. This CDR3 spans 15 amino acids. CDR3 sequence reads: CASSPVTGRGYGYTF. CDR3 nucleotides: TGTGCCAGCAGCCCCGTGACAGGGAGAGGCTATGGCTACACCTTC. Variable domain in full (rest from reference TRBV14 and TRBJ1-2): EAGVTQFPSHSVIEKGQTVTLRCDPISGHDNLYWYRRVMGKEIKFLLHFVKESKQDESGMPNNRFLAERTGGTYSTLKVQPAELEDSGVYFCASSPVTGRGYGYTFGSGTRLTVV.

This clonotype was recorded a few times. One end of the junction is discordant with germline, which a read error may explain. The chain carries TRBV20-1 and TRBJ1-1; D unclear. The CDR3 contains 12 residues. Germline CDR1 DFQATT, CDR2 SNEGSKA (reference sequence). CDR3 amino acids: CSARERNTEALF. CDR3 nucleotides: TGCAGTGCTAGAGAGAGAAACACTGAAGCTTTGTTT.

CDR3 nucleotides: TGTGCCAGCAGCGGAGCCCGCGGGCAGTACTTC. This gives the protein CASSGARGQYF. The chain uses TRBV11-2 and TRBJ2-7; no firm D call. V lost 5 bases, J lost 9 bases, and 11 bases lay in between. The germline gives CDR1 SGHAT, CDR2 FQNNGV. CDR3 length: 11 amino acids. The full variable domain, completed using reference TRBV11-2 and TRBJ2-7, is EAGVAQSPRYKIIEKRQSVAFWCNPISGHATLYWYQQILGQGPKLLIQFQNNGVVDDSQLPKDRFSAERLKGVDSTLKIQPAKLEDSAVYLCASSGARGQYFGPGTRLTVT.

This clonotype was seen once. The V and J genes are TRBV4-2 and TRBJ2-1, with 14 positions matching TRBD2. The CDR3 loop spans 16 amino acids. With 5 bases clipped from V and 9 bases from J, the junction kept 9 bases outside the gene matches. Germline V lookup: CDR1 LGHNA, CDR2 YNFKEQ. The CDR3 coding sequence is TGTGCCAGCAGCTACCCCGGGACTAGCGGGAGAGCTGAGCAGTTCTTC. It is translated as CASSYPGTSGRAEQFF.

In the case of this clonotype: A much bigger clone sits one base away, suggesting this may be a read error. V is TRBV25-1 and J is TRBJ2-5; D possibly corresponds to TRBD1 (5 bases). The V end lost 3 bases, the J end lost 9 bases, and 17 bases lay between the germline ends. CDR1 is MGHDK, CDR2 SYGVNS, per germline. This CDR3 contains 14 residues. The CDR3 loop reads CASSDPSGGAAQYF. In nucleotides, the CDR3 is TGTGCCAGCAGTGACCCCTCCGGTGGGGCGGCCCAGTACTTC.

The chain has TRBV4-3 and TRBJ2-1; TRBD1 agrees at 8 bases. The CDR3 length is 17 residues. Trimming at V came to 0 bases and at J to 7 bases, leaving 11 bases not matched to a gene. Germline V lookup: CDR1 LGHNA, CDR2 YSLEER. The CDR3 nucleotides are TGCGCCAGCAGCCAAGATCCCCCCCACAGGGGGAGGAATGAGCAGTTCTTC. Its protein product is CASSQDPPHRGRNEQFF.